This passage covers 16 T cell receptor beta chains from one sample sequenced in a study of T cells after yellow fever vaccination. TCRdb re-analysed the 5' RACE reads in MiXCR, keeping a single row per CDR3 protein. The top ten hold approximately 16% of the sample, which has 450,000 to 650,000 distinct CDR3 sequences, around a fifth seen once. Sequenced material: PBMCs, taken roughly 20 days after the first yellow fever vaccination. The receptors originated from a man in his late teens or twenties who received the YFV17D yellow fever vaccine.

In its sample, this clonotype was seen a few times. The chain is built from TRBV6-2 or TRBV6-3 and TRBJ2-3, with D unresolved. Trimming cost V 0 bases and J 2 bases, with 18 bases left between them. Germline V gene data show CDR1 as MNHEY and CDR2 as SVGEGT. The CDR3 sequence is 18 residues long. For the CDR3, the DNA is TGTGCCAGCAGTTACTCGAAGGACGGTCGCCTTAACACAGATACGCAGTATTTT. It is translated as CASSYSKDGRLNTDTQYF.

The rearrangement links TRBV14 to TRBJ2-1; D unclear. Germline CDR1 SGHDN, CDR2 FVKESK. V lost 6 bases to trimming and J lost 12 bases, with 12 bases between them. CDR3 length: 11 residues. The CDR3 region is CASSTGSWQFF. CDR3 nucleotides: TGTGCCAGCAGTACTGGATCTTGGCAGTTCTTC.

Only a few counts were recorded for this clonotype. The rearrangement links TRBV20-1 to TRBJ2-2; no firm D call. The CDR3 is 13 amino acids. Per the germline V gene, CDR1 is DFQATT and CDR2 is SNEGSKA (reference sequence). The germline V and J ends were trimmed by 3 bases and 6 bases, with 11 bases remaining between them. The CDR3, as DNA: TGCAGTGCTAGGGAAGGAGTCCCCGGGGAGCTGTTTTTT. It yields the protein CSAREGVPGELFF.

This clonotype occurred a few times. The rearrangement links TRBV4-3 to TRBJ2-5; 14 nucleotides match TRBD2. This CDR3 comprises 16 residues. V lost 4 bases to trimming and J lost 3 bases; unmatched junction nucleotides: 4. The V gene's germline CDR1 is LGHNA and CDR2 YSLEER. In DNA form, the CDR3 reads TGCGCCAGCAGCCTGTCGACTAGCGGGGGGGAAGAGACCCAGTACTTC. Translating gives CASSLSTSGGEETQYF.

In this sample, this clonotype turned up a few times. The gene calls are TRBV7-2 and TRBJ1-1; possibly TRBD1 for D (5 bases). V dropped 2 bases and J dropped 10 bases, with 11 bases sitting between them. CDR1 SGHTA and CDR2 FQGNSA come from the germline V gene. The CDR3 length is 12 residues. The CDR3 region is CASSLYPQGAFF. The CDR3 nucleotides are TGTGCCAGCAGCTTATATCCGCAGGGAGCTTTCTTT.

This chain connects TRBV4-1 to TRBJ2-1; the D is unclear. V lost 0 bases, J lost 8 bases, and 8 bases lay in between. The germline CDR1 and CDR2 sequences are MGHRA and YSYEKL. CDR3 length: 13 residues. The CDR3, as DNA: TGCGCCAGCAGCCAAGATCCGGGCGATGAGCAGTTCTTC. Residues: CASSQDPGDEQFF.

This clonotype has only a few counts. The CDR3 loop is CASSLGEGSYGYTF. The CDR3, as DNA: TGTGCCAGCAGCTTGGGGGAGGGTTCCTATGGCTACACCTTC. The genes are TRBV7-9 and TRBJ1-2; TRBD1 might be the D (5 bases). Trimming cost V 3 bases and J 4 bases, with 12 bases left between them. This CDR3 spans 14 amino acids. The germline V gene encodes CDR1 SEHNR and CDR2 FQNEAQ (reference sequence).

The chain has TRBV28 and TRBJ2-7; D is unresolved. Germline values: CDR1 MDHEN, CDR2 SYDVKM. This CDR3 is 12 amino acids long. V dropped 6 bases and J dropped 3 bases, with 9 bases sitting between them. The CDR3 loop reads CASRFHSYEQYF. The CDR3 DNA reads as TGTGCCAGCAGGTTTCACAGCTACGAGCAGTACTTC.

The chain joins TRBV5-1 to TRBJ2-1; 7 bases match TRBD2. CDR3 length: 16 amino acids. The V and J ends lost 5 bases and 4 bases, in that order; junction bases with no gene match: 12. Germline V lookup: CDR1 SGHRS, CDR2 YFSETQ. The CDR3 coding sequence is TGCGCCAGCAGGAACCACGCCGCGGGGGATTACAATGAGCAGTTCTTC. Its translation: CASRNHAAGDYNEQFF.

This chain links TRBV5-1 with TRBJ1-4; D is perhaps TRBD1 (5 bases). V gave up 3 bases and J gave up 7 bases, with 16 bases separating them. Per germline, CDR1 SGHRS and CDR2 YFSETQ. This CDR3 comprises 15 residues. CDR3 residues: CASSYMTAEIEKLFF. The CDR3 DNA sequence: TGCGCCAGCAGCTACATGACAGCAGAAATTGAAAAACTGTTTTTT.

The chain carries TRBV4-3 and TRBJ2-7, with TRBD2 matching 12 bases. The trim removed 0 bases at V and 6 bases at J, leaving 9 bases unmatched. Germline CDR1 is LGHNA and CDR2 is YSLEER. The CDR3 has 17 amino acids. CDR3 protein: CASSQESPSGGAAEQYF. The CDR3 coding sequence is TGCGCCAGCAGCCAAGAAAGCCCTAGCGGGGGGGCCGCCGAGCAGTACTTC.

This clonotype was observed a few times. The chain recombines TRBV4-3 with TRBJ1-3; D may be TRBD1 (5 bases). Germline CDR1 is LGHNA and CDR2 is YSLEER. Trimming stripped 6 bases from V and 0 bases from J, with 21 bases between. The CDR3 consists of 18 residues. The CDR3, as DNA: TGCGCCAGCAGTCAATTCGATCCCCAGGGCAACTCTGGAAACACCATATATTTT. It codes for CASSQFDPQGNSGNTIYF.

This clonotype has only a few counts. The chain is built from TRBV7-2 and TRBJ1-2; perhaps TRBD1 as D (5 bases). The germline V and J ends were trimmed by 5 bases and 0 bases, with 13 bases remaining between them. The CDR3 totals 15 residues. The germline gives CDR1 SGHTA, CDR2 FQGNSA. CDR3 nucleotides: TGTGCCAGCAGCCCAACGGGACGGGCTAACTATGGCTACACCTTC. Translating gives CASSPTGRANYGYTF.

This chain connects TRBV7-2 to TRBJ2-3, with D hard to call. Per the germline V gene, CDR1 is SGHTA and CDR2 is FQGNSA. With 5 bases removed from V and 2 bases from J, the gap between germline ends came to 11 bases. The CDR3 loop spans 14 amino acids. Written as DNA, the CDR3 is TGTGCCAGCAGCGCTTGGCTACCCACAGATACGCAGTATTTT. It encodes CASSAWLPTDTQYF.

The table lists this clonotype with a few counts. The chain couples TRBV6-5 to TRBJ2-7; 11 nucleotides agree with TRBD2. The CDR3 has 15 amino acids. Per the germline V gene, CDR1 is MNHEY and CDR2 is SVGAGI. The ends lost 2 bases at V and 3 bases at J; junction bases unmatched: 3. The CDR3 spells CASSYASGGNYEQYV. The CDR3 DNA follows: TGTGCCAGCAGTTACGCTAGCGGGGGGAACTACGAGCAGTACGTC.

This rearrangement joins TRBV4-1 to TRBJ2-7, with 7 nucleotides matching TRBD2. The J segment lost 4 bases and the V segment lost 0 bases, leaving 6 bases of the junction unmatched. The CDR3 covers 15 residues. From germline, CDR1 is MGHRA and CDR2 YSYEKL. This CDR3 reads CASSQDPGGRYEQYF. The CDR3 DNA reads TGCGCCAGCAGCCAAGATCCCGGGGGGAGGTACGAGCAGTACTTC.